The T cell receptor (beta chain) described here comes from a study of cytomegalovirus exposure and HLA in healthy donors. A multiplex PCR was run with 60 Vbeta primers and 13 Jbeta primers. Sequencing was performed with immunoSEQ multiplex PCR; in TCRdb, only in-frame clones are kept and a portion is missing. The sample gives fewer than 250,000 clones, roughly four fifths of which show up once; approximately 1.8% is in the top ten. The CDR3 is 14 amino acids. The germline V gene has CDR1 SGHNT and CDR2 YENEEA. The V gene lost 3 bases and the J gene lost 2 bases, with 9 bases spanning the gap. This clone has only one observation.

The sample comprised PBMCs. The TCR sequence derives from a man aged 18 to 35 in good health and CMV-seronegative. The V call is TRBV11-3, the J call TRBJ2-3, with D maybe TRBD2 (7 bases). CDR3 loop: CASSLGGATDTQYF. CDR3 nucleotides: TGTGCCAGCAGCTTGGGGGGGGCCACAGATACGCAGTATTTT.